Included here is one T cell receptor (beta chain) sequence, with context. This sample was included in a study of blood T cell repertoires in COVID-19. As for the study in general: Some COVID-19 samples were acute and others convalescent; all came from the United States, Italy and Spain. T cells, B-cell-depleted T cells, or PBMCs supplied cDNA or gDNA.

The table came from immunoSEQ multiplex PCR; TCRdb's copy has only in-frame clones and leaves some out. This table has roughly 160,000 clones, around 90% appearing once. Seattle cases were enrolled at active infection and followed longitudinally. Trimming pared 5 bases from V and 5 bases from J, leaving 10 bases between. This CDR3 has 11 residues. CDR1 is DFQATT, CDR2 SNEGSKA, per germline (reference sequence). This chain connects TRBV20-1 to TRBJ2-7, with D perhaps TRBD1 (6 bases). Sequencing was carried out using peripheral blood. The TCR originated in a woman older than 75 with COVID-19, enrolled during active disease. The CDR3 DNA reads TGCAGTGCTCCGGGACAACACGAGCAGTACTTC. This codes for CSAPGQHEQYF.